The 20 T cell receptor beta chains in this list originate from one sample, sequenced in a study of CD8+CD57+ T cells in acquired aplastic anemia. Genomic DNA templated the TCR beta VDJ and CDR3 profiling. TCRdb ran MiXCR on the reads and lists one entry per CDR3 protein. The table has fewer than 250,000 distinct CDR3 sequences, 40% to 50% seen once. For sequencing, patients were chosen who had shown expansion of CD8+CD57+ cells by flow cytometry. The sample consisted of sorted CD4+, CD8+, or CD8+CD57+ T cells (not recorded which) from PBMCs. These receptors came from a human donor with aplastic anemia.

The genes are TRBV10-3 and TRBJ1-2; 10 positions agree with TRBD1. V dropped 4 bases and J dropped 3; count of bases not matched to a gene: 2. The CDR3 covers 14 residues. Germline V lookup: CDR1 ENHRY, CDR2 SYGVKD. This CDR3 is CAISGGTGDYGYTF. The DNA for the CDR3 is TGTGCCATCAGTGGAGGGACAGGGGACTATGGCTACACCTTC.

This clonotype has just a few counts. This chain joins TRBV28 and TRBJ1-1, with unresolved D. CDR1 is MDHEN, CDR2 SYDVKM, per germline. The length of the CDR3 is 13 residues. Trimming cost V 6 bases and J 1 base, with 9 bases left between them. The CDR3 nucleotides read TGTGCCAGCAGCCACACGGGGAACACTGAAGCTTTCTTT. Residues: CASSHTGNTEAFF.

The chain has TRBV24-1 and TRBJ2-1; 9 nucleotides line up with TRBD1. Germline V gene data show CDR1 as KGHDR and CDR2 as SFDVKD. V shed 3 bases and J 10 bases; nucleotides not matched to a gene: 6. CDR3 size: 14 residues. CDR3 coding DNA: TGTGCCACCAGTGATCCCGGGACAGGGCAGGAGCAGTTCTTC. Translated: CATSDPGTGQEQFF.

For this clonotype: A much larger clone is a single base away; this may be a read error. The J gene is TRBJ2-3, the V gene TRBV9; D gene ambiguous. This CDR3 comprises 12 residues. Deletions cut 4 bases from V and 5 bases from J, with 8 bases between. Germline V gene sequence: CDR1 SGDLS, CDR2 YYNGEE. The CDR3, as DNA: TGTGCCAGCAGCCTCTTAGAAGATACGCAGTATTTT. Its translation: CASSLLEDTQYF.

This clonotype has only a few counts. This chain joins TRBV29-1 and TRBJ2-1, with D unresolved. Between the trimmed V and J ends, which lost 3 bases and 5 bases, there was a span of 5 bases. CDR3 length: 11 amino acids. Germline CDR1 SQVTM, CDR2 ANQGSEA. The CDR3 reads CSVDVDNEQFF. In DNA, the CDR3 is TGCAGCGTTGATGTCGACAATGAGCAGTTCTTC.

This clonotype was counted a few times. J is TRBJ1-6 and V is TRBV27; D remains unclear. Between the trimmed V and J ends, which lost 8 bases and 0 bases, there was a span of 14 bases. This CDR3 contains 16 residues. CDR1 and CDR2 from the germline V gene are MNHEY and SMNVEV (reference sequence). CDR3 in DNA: TGTGCCAGCGGGCGTGGCGTGAGCTCCTATAATTCACCCCTCCACTTT. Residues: CASGRGVSSYNSPLHF.

The CDR3 is CASRDDRPETQYF. CDR3 nucleotide sequence: TGCGCCAGCAGGGACGACCGCCCCGAGACCCAGTACTTC. V gene TRBV10-1 combines with J gene TRBJ2-5; D remains unclear. The V end lost 6 bases, the J end lost 5 bases, and 13 bases lay between the germline ends. Germline CDR1 WNHNN, CDR2 SYGVQD (reference sequence). CDR3 length: 13 amino acids.

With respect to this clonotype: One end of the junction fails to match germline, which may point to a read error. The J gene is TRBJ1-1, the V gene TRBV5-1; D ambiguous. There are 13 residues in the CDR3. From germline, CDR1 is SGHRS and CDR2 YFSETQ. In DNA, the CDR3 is TGTGTCAGCAGCTTGTGGGAGAACACTGAAGCTTTCTTT. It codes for CVSSLWENTEAFF. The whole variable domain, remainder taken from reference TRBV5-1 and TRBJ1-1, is KAGVTQTPRYLIKTRGQQVTLSCSPISGHRSVSWYQQTPGQGLQFLFEYFSETQRNKGNFPGRFSGRQFSNSRSEMNVSTLELGDSALYLCVSSLWENTEAFFGQGTRLTVV.

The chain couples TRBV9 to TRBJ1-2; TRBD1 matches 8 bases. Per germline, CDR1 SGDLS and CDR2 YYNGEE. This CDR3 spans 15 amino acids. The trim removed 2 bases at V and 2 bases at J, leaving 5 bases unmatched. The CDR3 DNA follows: TGTGCCAGCAGCGTGGACGGACAGGGCAACTATGGCTACACCTTC. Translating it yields CASSVDGQGNYGYTF. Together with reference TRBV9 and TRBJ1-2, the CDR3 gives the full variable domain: DSGVTQTPKHLITATGQRVTLRCSPRSGDLSVYWYQQSLDQGLQFLIQYYNGEERAKGNILERFSAQQFPDLHSELNLSSLELGDSALYFCASSVDGQGNYGYTFGSGTRLTVV.

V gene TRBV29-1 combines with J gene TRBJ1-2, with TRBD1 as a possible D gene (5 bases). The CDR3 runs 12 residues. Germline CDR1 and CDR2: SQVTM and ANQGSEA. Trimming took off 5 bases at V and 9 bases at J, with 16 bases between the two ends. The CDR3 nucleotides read TGCAGCGTTACCGGGACGGCGAATAGCTACACCTTC. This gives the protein CSVTGTANSYTF.

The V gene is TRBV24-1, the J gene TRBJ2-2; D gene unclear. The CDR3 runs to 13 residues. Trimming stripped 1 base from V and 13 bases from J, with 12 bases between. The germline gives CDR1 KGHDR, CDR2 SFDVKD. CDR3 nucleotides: TGTGCCACCAGTGATTTAGACTCCCTCGGGCTGTTTTTT. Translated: CATSDLDSLGLFF.

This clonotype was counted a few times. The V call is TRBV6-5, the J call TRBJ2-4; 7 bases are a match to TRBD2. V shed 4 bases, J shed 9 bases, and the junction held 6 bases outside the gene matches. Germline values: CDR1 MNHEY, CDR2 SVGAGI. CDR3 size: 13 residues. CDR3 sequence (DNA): TGTGCCAGCAGTTGGGGATGGGGGGGCATTCAGTACTTC. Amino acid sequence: CASSWGWGGIQYF.

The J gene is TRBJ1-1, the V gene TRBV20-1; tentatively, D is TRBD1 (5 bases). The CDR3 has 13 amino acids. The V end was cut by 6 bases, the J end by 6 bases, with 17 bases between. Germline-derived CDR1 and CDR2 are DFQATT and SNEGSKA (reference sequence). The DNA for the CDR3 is TGCAGTGCCAGTCCCAGGGAGAGACCTGAAGCTTTCTTT. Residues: CSASPRERPEAFF.

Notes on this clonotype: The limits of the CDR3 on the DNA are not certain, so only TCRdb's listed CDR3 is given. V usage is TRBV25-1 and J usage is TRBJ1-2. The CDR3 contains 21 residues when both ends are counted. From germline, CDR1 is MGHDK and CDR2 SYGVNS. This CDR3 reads CASSFYICSARMFQRLYGYTF.

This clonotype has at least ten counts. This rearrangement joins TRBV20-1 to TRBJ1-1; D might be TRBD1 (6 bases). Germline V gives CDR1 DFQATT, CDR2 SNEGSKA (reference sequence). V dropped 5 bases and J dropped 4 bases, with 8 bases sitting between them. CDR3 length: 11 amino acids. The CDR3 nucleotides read TGCAGTGCTTTACAGGGCACTGAAGCTTTCTTT. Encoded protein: CSALQGTEAFF.

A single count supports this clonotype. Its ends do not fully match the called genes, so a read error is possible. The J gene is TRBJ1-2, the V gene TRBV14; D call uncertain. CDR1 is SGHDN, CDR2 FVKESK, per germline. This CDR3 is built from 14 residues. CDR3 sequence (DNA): TGCGCCAGCAGCCAAGTTAAGGGTCCGGAAGGCTACACCTTC. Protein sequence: CASSQVKGPEGYTF.

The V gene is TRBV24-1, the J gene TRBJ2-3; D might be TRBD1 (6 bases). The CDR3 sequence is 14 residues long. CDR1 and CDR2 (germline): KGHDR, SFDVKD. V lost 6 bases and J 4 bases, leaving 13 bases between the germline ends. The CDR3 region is CATSPRGKADTQYF. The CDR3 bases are TGTGCCACCAGTCCGAGGGGGAAGGCAGATACGCAGTATTTT.

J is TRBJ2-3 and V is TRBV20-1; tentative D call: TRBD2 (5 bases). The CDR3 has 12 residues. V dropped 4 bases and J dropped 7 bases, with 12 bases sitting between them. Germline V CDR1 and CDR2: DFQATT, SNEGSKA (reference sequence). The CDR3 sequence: CSATTGGHTQYF. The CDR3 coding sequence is TGCAGTGCTACCACGGGCGGGCATACGCAGTATTTT.

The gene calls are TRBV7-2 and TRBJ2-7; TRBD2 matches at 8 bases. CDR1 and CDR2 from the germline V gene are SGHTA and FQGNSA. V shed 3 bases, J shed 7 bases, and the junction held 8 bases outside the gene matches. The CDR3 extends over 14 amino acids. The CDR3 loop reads CASSLGSGAGEQYF. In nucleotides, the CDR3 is TGTGCCAGCAGCTTGGGTAGCGGGGCGGGGGAGCAGTACTTC.

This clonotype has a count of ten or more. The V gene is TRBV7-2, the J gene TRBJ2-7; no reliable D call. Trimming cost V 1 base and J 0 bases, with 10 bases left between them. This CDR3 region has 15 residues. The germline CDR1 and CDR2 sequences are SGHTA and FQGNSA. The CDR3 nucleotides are TGTGCCAGCAGCTTAGAAATCCCAAGCTCCTACGAGCAGTACTTC. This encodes CASSLEIPSSYEQYF. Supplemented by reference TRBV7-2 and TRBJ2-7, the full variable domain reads GAGVSQSPSNKVTEKGKDVELRCDPISGHTALYWYRQSLGQGLEFLIYFQGNSAPDKSGLPSDRFSAERTGGSVSTLTIQRTQQEDSAVYLCASSLEIPSSYEQYFGPGTRLTVT.